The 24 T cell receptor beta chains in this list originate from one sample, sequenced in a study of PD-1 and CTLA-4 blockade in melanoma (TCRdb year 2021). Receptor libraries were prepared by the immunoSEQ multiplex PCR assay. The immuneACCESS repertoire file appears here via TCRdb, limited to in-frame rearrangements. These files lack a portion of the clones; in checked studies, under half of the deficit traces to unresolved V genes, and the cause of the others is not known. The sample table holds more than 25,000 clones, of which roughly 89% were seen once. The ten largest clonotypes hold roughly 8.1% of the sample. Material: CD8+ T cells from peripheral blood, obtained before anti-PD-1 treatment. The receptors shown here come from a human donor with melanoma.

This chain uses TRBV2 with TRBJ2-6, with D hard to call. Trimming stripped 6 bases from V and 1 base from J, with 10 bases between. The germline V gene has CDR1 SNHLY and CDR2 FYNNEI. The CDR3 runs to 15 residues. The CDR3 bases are TGTGCCAGCAGGCACGCGTCTTCTGGGGCCAACGTCCTGACTTTC. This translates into CASRHASSGANVLTF. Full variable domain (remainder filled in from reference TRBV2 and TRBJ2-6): EPEVTQTPSHQVTQMGQEVILRCVPISNHLYFYWYRQILGQKVEFLVSFYNNEISEKSEIFDDQFSVERPDGSNFTLKIRSTKLEDSAMYFCASRHASSGANVLTFGAGSRLTVL.

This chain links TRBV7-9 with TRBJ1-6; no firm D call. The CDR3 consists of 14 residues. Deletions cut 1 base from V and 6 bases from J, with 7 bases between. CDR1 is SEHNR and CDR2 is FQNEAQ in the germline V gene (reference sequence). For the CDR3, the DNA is TGTGCCAGCAGCTTAGGCAGCCGTAATTCACCCCTCCACTTT. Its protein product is CASSLGSRNSPLHF.

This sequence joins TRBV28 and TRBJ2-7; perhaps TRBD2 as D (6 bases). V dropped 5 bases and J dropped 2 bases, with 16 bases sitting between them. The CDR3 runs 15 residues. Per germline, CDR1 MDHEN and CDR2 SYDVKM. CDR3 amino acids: CASSGGSGAAYEQYF. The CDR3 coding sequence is TGTGCCAGCAGTGGGGGATCGGGAGCGGCCTACGAGCAGTACTTC.

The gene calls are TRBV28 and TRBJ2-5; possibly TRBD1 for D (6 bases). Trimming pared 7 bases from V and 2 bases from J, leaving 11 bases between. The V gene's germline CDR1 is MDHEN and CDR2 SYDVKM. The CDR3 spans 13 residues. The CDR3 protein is CASTSQGQETQYF. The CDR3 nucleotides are TGTGCCAGCACCTCGCAGGGGCAAGAGACCCAGTACTTC.

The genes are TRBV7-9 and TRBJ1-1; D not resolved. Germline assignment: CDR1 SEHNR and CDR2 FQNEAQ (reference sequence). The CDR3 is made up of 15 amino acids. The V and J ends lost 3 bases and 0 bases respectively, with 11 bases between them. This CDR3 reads CASSFGVSLNTEAFF. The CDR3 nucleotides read TGTGCCAGCAGCTTTGGGGTATCCCTGAACACTGAAGCTTTCTTT.

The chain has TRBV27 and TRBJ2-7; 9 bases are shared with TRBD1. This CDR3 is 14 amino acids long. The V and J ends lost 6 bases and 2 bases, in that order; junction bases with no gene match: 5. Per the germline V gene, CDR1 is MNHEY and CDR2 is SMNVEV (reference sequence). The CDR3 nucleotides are TGTGCCAGCAGCAACCGGGACAGGGCCTACGAGCAGTACTTC. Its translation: CASSNRDRAYEQYF.

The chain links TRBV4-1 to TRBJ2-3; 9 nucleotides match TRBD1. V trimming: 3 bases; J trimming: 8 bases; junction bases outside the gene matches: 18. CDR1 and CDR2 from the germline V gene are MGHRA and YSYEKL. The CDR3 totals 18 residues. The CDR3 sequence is CASSQVLGATGGGGTQYF. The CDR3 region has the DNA TGCGCCAGCAGCCAGGTGCTCGGGGCGACAGGGGGTGGAGGTACGCAGTATTTT.

CDR3 sequence (DNA): TGTGCCTGGAGTGGCCCTACCTACGAGCAGTACTTC. The encoded protein is CAWSGPTYEQYF. This chain joins TRBV30 and TRBJ2-7, with D unclear. Germline assignment: CDR1 GTSNPN and CDR2 SVGIG (reference sequence). Between the trimmed V and J ends, which lost 1 base and 2 bases, there was a span of 6 bases. The CDR3 consists of 12 residues.

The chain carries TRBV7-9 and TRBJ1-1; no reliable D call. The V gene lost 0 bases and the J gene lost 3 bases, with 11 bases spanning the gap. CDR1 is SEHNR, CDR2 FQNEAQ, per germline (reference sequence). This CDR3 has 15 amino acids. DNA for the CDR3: TGTGCCAGCAGCTTAGCGGAGGGCTCCGACACTGAAGCTTTCTTT. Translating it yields CASSLAEGSDTEAFF.

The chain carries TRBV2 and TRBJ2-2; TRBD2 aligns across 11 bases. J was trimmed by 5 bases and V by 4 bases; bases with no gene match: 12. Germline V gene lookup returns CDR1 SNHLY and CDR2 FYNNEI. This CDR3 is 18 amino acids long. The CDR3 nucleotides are TGTGCCAGCAGTGCTGGGACTAGCGGCGCTGCCGGAACCGGGGAGCTGTTTTTT. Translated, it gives CASSAGTSGAAGTGELFF. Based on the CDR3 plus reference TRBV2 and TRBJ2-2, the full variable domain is EPEVTQTPSHQVTQMGQEVILRCVPISNHLYFYWYRQILGQKVEFLVSFYNNEISEKSEIFDDQFSVERPDGSNFTLKIRSTKLEDSAMYFCASSAGTSGAAGTGELFFGEGSRLTVL.

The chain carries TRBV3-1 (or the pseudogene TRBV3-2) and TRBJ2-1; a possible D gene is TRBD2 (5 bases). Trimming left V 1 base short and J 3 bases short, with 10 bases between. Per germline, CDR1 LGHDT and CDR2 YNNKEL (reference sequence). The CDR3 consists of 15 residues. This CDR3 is CASSQGLRSYNEQFF. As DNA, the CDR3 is TGTGCCAGCAGCCAAGGACTAAGAAGCTACAATGAGCAGTTCTTC.

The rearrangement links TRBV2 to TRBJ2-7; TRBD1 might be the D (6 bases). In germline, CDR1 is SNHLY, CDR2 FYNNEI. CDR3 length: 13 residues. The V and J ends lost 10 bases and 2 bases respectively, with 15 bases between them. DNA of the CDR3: TGTGCCATAACCGGGACAAGCACCTACGAGCAGTACTTC. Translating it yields CAITGTSTYEQYF.

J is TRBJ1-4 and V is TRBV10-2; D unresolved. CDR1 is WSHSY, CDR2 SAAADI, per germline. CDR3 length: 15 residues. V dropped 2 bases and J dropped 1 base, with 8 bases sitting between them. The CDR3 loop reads CASSEEPGTNEKLFF. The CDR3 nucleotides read TGCGCCAGCAGTGAGGAGCCGGGAACTAATGAAAAACTGTTTTTT.

The CDR3 loop reads CASSPSRLAGNYVNEQYF. CDR3 bases: TGTGCCAGCAGCCCCTCGAGGTTAGCGGGGAACTACGTCAACGAGCAGTACTTC. The chain is built from TRBV13 and TRBJ2-7; 8 positions match TRBD2. With V trimmed by 5 bases and J by 5 bases, 20 bases remained unmatched. Germline assignment: CDR1 PRHDT and CDR2 FYEKMQ (reference sequence). This CDR3 is built from 18 residues.

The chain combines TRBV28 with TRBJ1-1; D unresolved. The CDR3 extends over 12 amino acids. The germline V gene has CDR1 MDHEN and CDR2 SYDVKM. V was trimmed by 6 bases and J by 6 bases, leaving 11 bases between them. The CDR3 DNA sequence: TGTGCCAGCAGCATGGGCCCTGCTGAAGCTTTCTTT. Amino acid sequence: CASSMGPAEAFF.

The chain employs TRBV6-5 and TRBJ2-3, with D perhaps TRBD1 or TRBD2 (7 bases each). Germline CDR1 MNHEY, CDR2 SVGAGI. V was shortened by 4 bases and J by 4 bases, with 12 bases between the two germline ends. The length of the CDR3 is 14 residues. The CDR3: CASSFRGGSDTQYF. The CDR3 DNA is TGTGCCAGCAGTTTCAGGGGGGGGTCAGATACGCAGTATTTT.

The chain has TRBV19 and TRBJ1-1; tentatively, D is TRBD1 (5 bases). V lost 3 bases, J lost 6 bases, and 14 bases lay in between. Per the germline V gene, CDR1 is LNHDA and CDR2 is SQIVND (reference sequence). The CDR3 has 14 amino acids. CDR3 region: CASSIRGIVSEAFF. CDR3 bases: TGTGCCAGTAGTATCCGGGGGATCGTCTCTGAAGCTTTCTTT.

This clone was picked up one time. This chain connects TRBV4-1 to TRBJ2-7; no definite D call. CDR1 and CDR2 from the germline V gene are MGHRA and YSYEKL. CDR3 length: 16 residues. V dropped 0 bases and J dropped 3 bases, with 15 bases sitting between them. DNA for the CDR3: TGCGCCAGCAGCCAAGATCATAACGTGGACCTCTACGAGCAGTACTTC. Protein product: CASSQDHNVDLYEQYF.

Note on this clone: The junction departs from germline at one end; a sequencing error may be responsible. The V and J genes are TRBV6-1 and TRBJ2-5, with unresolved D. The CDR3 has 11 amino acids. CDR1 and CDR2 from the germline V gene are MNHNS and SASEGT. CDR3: CASSEGETQYF. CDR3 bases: TGTGCCAGCAGCGAAGGGGAGACCCAGTACTTC.

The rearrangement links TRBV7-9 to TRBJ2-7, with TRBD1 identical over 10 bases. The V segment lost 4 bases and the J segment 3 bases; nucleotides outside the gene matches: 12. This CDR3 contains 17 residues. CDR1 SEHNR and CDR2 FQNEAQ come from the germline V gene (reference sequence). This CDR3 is CASSSQTGGTFNYEQYF. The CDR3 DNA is TGTGCCAGCAGCTCCCAGACAGGGGGCACCTTTAACTACGAGCAGTACTTC.

The CDR3 coding sequence is TGTGCCAGTAGTGCTCGACTGTCCTATAATGAAAAACTGTTTTTT. Translation: CASSARLSYNEKLFF. This chain connects TRBV19 to TRBJ1-4; D unclear. Germline CDR1 reads LNHDA; CDR2 reads SQIVND (reference sequence). The V gene lost 5 bases and the J gene lost 4 bases, with 14 bases spanning the gap. The CDR3 totals 15 residues.

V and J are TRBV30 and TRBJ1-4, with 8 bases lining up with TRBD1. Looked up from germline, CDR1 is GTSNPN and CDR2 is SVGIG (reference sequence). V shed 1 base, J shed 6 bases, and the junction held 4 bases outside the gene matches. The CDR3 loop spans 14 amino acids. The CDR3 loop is CAWSGRTGHEKLFF. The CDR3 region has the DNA TGTGCCTGGAGTGGGAGGACAGGGCATGAAAAACTGTTTTTT.

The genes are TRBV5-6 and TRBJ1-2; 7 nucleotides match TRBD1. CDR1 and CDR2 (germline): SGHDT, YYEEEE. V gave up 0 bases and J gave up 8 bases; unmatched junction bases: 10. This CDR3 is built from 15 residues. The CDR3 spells CASSLAGTVTMGYTF. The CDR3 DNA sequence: TGTGCCAGCAGCTTGGCCGGGACAGTAACTATGGGCTACACCTTC.

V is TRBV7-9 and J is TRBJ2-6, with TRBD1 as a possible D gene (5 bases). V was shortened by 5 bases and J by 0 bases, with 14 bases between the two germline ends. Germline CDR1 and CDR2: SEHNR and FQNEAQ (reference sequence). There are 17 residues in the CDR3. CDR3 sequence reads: CASSQTQGSSGANVLTF. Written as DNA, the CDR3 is TGTGCCAGCAGCCAGACCCAGGGATCCTCTGGGGCCAACGTCCTGACTTTC. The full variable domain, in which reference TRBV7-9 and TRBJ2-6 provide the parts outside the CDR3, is DTGVSQNPRHKITKRGQNVTFRCDPISEHNRLYWYRQTLGQGPEFLTYFQNEAQLEKSRLLSDRFSAERPKGSFSTLEIQRTEQGDSAMYLCASSQTQGSSGANVLTFGAGSRLTVL.